Here is one T cell receptor beta chain with its context. This record belongs to a study of blood T cell repertoires in COVID-19. Only in-frame clones appear in the TCRdb table, and some are missing; sequencing was by immunoSEQ multiplex PCR. Of under 350,000 clones listed, 80% to 90% are singletons. The germline V gene has CDR1 LNHNV and CDR2 YYDKDF (reference sequence). The CDR3 is 12 amino acids. V lost 2 bases and J lost 9, with 11 bases in between. Material for sequencing was peripheral blood. The chain links TRBV15 to TRBJ2-7; tentatively, D is TRBD1 (5 bases). The source of this sequence is a man aged 35-49 years with acute or convalescent COVID-19. The CDR3 reads CATSRNRFGQYF. The CDR3 DNA is TGTGCCACCAGCAGAAACAGGTTCGGGCAGTACTTC.